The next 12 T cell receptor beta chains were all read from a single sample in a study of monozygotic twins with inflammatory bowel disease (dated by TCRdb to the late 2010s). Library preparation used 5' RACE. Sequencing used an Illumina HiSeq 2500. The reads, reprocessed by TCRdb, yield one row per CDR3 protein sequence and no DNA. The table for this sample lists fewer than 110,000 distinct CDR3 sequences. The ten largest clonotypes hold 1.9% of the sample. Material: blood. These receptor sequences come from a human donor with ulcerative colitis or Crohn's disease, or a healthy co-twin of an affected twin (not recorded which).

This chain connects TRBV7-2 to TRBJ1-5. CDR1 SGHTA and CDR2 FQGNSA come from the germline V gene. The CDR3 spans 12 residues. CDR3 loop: CASSPFQQPQHF.

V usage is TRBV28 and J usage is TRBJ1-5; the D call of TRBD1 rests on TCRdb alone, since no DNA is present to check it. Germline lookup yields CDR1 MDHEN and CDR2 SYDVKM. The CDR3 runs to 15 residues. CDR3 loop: CASSFRAGGGQPQHF.

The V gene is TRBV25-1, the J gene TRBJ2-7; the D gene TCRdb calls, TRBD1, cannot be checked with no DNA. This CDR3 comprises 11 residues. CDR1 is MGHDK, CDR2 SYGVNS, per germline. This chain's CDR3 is CASRSGTALCF.

CDR3 residues: CASSVDAGRRTRKGVSTDTQYF. The chain couples TRBV9 to TRBJ2-3; TCRdb's D call of TRBD2 is untestable without DNA. The CDR3 consists of 22 residues. Germline loops: CDR1 SGDLS, CDR2 YYNGEE.

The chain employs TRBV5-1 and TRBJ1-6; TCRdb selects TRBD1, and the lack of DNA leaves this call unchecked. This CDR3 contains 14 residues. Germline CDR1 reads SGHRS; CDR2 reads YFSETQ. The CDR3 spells CASSLGQGSSPLHF.

The CDR3: CASSTSWADTQYF. The chain is built from TRBV13 and TRBJ2-3. The germline V gene has CDR1 PRHDT and CDR2 FYEKMQ (reference sequence). CDR3 length: 13 residues.

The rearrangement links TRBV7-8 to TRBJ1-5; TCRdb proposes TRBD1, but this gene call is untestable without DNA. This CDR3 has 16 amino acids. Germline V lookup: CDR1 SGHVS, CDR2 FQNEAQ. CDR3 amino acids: CASSPRTLGRYQPQHF.

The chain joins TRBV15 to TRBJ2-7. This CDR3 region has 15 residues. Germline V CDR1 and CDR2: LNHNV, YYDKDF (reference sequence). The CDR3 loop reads CATSRDFTSSYEQYF. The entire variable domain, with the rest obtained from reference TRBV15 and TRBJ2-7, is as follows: DAMVIQNPRYQVTQFGKPVTLSCSQTLNHNVMYWYQQKSSQAPKLLFHYYDKDFNNEADTPDNFQSRRPNTSFCFLDIRSPGLGDTAMYLCATSRDFTSSYEQYFGPGTRLTVT.

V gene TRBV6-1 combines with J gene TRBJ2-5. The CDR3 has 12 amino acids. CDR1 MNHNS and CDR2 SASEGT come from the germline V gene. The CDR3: CASAILEETQYF.

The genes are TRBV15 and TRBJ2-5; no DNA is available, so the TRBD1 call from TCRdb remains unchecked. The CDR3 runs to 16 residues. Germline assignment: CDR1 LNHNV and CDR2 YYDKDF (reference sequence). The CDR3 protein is CATSRIQGAGRETQYF. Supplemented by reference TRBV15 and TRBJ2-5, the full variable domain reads DAMVIQNPRYQVTQFGKPVTLSCSQTLNHNVMYWYQQKSSQAPKLLFHYYDKDFNNEADTPDNFQSRRPNTSFCFLDIRSPGLGDTAMYLCATSRIQGAGRETQYFGPGTRLLVL.

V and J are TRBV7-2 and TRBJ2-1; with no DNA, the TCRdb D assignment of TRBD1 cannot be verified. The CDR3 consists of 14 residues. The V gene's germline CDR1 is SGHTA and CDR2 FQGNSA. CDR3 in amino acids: CASSSDRGPHEQFF.

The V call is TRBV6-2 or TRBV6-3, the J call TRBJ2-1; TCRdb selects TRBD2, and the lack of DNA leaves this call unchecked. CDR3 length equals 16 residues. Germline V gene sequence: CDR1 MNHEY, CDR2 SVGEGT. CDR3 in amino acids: CASSPQGLFAGNEQFF.